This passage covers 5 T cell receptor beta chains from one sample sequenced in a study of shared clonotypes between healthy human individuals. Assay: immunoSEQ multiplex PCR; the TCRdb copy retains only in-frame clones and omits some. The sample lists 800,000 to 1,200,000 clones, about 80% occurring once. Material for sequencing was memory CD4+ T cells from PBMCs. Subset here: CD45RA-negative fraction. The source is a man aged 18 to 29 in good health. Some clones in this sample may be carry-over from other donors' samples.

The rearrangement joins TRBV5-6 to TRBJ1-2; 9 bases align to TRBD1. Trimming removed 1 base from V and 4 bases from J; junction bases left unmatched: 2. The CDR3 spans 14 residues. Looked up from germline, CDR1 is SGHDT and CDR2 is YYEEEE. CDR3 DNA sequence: TGTGCCAGCAGCTTGTCGGACAGGGGCTATGGCTACACCTTC. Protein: CASSLSDRGYGYTF.

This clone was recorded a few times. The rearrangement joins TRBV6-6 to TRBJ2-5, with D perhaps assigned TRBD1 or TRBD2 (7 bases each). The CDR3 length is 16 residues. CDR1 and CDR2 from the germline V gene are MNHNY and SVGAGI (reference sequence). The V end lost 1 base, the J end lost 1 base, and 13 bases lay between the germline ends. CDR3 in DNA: TGTGCCAGCAGTTACTTACAGGGGACTATCCAAGAGACCCAGTACTTC. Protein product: CASSYLQGTIQETQYF.

DNA for the CDR3: TGTGCCAGCTCCTCGGCGGATGAGCAGTTCTTC. This gives the protein CASSSADEQFF. The gene calls are TRBV18 and TRBJ2-1; D gene uncertain. There are 11 residues in the CDR3. Germline V CDR1 and CDR2: KGHSH, LQKENI. With 6 bases removed from V and 8 bases from J, the gap between germline ends came to 8 bases.

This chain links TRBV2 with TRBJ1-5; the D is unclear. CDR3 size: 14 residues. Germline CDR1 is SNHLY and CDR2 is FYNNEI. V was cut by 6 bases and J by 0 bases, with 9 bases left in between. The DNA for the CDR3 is TGTGCCAGCAGGTCTGGACTTAGCAATCAGCCCCAGCATTTT. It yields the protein CASRSGLSNQPQHF.

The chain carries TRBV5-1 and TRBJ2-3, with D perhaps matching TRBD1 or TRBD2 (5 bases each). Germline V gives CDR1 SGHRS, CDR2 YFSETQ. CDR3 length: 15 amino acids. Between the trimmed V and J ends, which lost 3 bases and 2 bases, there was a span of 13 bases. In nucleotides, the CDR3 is TGCGCCAGCAGCTCACTAGTAGGGGACACAGATACGCAGTATTTT. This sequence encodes CASSSLVGDTDTQYF.